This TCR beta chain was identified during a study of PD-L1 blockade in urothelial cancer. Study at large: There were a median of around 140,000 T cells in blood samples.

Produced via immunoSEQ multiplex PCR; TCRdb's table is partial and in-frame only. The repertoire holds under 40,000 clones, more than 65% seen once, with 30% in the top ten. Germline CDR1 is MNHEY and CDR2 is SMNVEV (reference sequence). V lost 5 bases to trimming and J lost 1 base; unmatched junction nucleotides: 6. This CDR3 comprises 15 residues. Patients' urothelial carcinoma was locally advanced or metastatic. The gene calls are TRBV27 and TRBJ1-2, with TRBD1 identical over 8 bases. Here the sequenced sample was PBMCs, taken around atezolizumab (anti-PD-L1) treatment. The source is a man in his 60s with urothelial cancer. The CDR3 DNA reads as TGTGCCAGCAGTCGACAGGGGATCGGTAACTATGGCTACACCTTC. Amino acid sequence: CASSRQGIGNYGYTF.